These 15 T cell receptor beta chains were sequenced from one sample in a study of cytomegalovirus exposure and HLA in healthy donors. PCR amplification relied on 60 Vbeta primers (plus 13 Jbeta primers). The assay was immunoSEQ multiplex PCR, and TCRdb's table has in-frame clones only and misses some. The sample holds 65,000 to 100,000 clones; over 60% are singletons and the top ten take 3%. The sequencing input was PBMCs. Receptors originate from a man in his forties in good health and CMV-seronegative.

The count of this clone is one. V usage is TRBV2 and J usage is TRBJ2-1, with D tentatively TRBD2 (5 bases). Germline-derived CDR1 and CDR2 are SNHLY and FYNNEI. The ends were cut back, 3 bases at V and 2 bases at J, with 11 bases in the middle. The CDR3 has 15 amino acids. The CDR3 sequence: CASSDRGSPYNEQFF. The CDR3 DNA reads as TGTGCCAGCAGTGACCGGGGATCCCCCTACAATGAGCAGTTCTTC.

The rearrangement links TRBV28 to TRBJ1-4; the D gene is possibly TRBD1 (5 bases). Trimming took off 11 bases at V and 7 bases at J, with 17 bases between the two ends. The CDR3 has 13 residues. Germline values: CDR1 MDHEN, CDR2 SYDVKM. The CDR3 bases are TGTGCCTCTTGGGACTTCATAACTGAAAAACTGTTTTTT. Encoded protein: CASWDFITEKLFF.

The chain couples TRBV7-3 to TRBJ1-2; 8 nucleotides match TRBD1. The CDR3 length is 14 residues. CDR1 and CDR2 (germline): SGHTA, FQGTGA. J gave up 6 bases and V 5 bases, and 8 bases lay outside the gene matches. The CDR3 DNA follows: TGTGCCAGCAGCCCTGAGGCAGGGGGCCATGGCTACACCTTC. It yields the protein CASSPEAGGHGYTF.

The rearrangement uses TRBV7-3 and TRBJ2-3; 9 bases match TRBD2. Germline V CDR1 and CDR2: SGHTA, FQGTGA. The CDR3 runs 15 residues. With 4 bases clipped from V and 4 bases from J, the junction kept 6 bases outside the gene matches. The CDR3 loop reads CASSSSGAISDTQYF. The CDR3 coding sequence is TGTGCCAGCAGCTCTAGCGGGGCAATCTCAGATACGCAGTATTTT. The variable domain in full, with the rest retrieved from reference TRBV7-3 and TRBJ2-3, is GAGVSQTPSNKVTEKGKYVELRCDPISGHTALYWYRQSLGQGPEFLIYFQGTGAADDSGLPNDRFFAVRPEGSVSTLKIQRTERGDSAVYLCASSSSGAISDTQYFGPGTRLTVL.

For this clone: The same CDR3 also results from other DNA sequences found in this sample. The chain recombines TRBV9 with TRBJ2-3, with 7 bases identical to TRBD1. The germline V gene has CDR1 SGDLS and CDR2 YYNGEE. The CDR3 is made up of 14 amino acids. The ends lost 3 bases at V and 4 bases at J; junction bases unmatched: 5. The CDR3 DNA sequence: TGTGCCAGCAGCGCGGGACAGTCAGCAGATACGCAGTATTTT. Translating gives CASSAGQSADTQYF.

CDR3 nucleotides: TGTGCCAGCAGTCGGAGCGGGGGACCCCGCTACGAGCAGTACTTC. It codes for CASSRSGGPRYEQYF. This sequence joins TRBV28 and TRBJ2-7, with 8 bases fitting TRBD2. J was trimmed by 3 bases and V by 5 bases; bases with no gene match: 9. The CDR3 loop spans 15 amino acids. Germline V gene lookup returns CDR1 MDHEN and CDR2 SYDVKM.

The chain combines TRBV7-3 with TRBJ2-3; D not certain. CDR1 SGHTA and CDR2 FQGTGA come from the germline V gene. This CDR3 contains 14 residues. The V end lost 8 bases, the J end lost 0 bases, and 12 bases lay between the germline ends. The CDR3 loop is CASAMGLSTDTQYF. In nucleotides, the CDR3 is TGTGCCAGCGCGATGGGCCTGAGCACAGATACGCAGTATTTT.

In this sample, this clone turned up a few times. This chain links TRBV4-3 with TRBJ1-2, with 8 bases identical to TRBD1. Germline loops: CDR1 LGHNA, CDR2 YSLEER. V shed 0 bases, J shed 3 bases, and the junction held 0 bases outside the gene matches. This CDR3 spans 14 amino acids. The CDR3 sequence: CASSQDRGHYGYTF. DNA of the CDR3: TGCGCCAGCAGCCAAGACAGGGGGCACTATGGCTACACCTTC.

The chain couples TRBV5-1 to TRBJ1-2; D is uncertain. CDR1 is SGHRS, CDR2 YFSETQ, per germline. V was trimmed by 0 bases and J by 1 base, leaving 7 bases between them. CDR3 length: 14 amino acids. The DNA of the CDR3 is TGCGCCAGCAGCTTGGCCTCAGATAACTATGGCTACACCTTC. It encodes CASSLASDNYGYTF.

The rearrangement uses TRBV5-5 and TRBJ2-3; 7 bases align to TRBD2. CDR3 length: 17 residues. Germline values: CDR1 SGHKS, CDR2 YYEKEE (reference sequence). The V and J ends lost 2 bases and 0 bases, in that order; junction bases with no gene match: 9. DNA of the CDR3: TGTGCCAGCAGCTTAGGTGGCGGGGGAGTGAGCACAGATACGCAGTATTTT. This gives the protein CASSLGGGGVSTDTQYF.

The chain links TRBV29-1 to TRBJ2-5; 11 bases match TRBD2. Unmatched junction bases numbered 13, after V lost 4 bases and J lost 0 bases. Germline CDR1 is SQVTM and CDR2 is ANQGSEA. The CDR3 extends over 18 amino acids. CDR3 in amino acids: CSVAASSGGSRYQETQYF. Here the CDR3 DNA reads TGCAGCGTTGCCGCCTCTAGCGGGGGGTCCCGATACCAAGAGACCCAGTACTTC.

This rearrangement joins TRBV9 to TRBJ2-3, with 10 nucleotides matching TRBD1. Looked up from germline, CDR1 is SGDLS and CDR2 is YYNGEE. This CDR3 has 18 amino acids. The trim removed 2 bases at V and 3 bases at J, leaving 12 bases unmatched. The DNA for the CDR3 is TGTGCCAGCAGCGTCTATGAGCCGGGACAGGGGTTGACAGATACGCAGTATTTT. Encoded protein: CASSVYEPGQGLTDTQYF. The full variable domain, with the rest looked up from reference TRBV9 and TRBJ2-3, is DSGVTQTPKHLITATGQRVTLRCSPRSGDLSVYWYQQSLDQGLQFLIQYYNGEERAKGNILERFSAQQFPDLHSELNLSSLELGDSALYFCASSVYEPGQGLTDTQYFGPGTRLTVL.

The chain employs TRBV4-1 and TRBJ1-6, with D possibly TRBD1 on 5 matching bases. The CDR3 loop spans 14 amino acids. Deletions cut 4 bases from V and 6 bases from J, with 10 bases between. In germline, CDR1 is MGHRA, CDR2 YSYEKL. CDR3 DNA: TGCGCCAGCAGCCTTCGACAGCCTAATTCACCCCTCCACTTT. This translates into CASSLRQPNSPLHF.

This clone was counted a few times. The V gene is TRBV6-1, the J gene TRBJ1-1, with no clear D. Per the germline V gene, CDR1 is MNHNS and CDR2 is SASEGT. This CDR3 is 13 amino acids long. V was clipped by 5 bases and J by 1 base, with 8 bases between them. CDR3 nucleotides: TGTGCCAGCAGTCGCGACAAGAACACTGAAGCTTTCTTT. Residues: CASSRDKNTEAFF.

The CDR3 DNA follows: TGTGCCAGCAGTGGTGACAGGGCCGAGCAGTACTTC. Encoded protein: CASSGDRAEQYF. The chain recombines TRBV9 with TRBJ2-7; the match to TRBD1 covers 7 bases. The CDR3 spans 12 residues. The germline gives CDR1 SGDLS, CDR2 YYNGEE. V lost 5 bases to trimming and J lost 6 bases; unmatched junction nucleotides: 5. Looking up the rest from reference TRBV9 and TRBJ2-7 gives the full variable domain: DSGVTQTPKHLITATGQRVTLRCSPRSGDLSVYWYQQSLDQGLQFLIQYYNGEERAKGNILERFSAQQFPDLHSELNLSSLELGDSALYFCASSGDRAEQYFGPGTRLTVT.